This T cell receptor (beta chain) was sequenced for a study of CD8 T cells in Susac syndrome. RNA totalling 0.5 to 1 ug underwent reverse transcription with random hexamers. The amplification used immunoSEQ multiplex PCR on TCR beta CDR3; it spanned 54 Vbeta and 13 Jbeta. From the immunoSEQ multiplex PCR reads, TCRdb called clonotypes with MiXCR, one entry per CDR3 protein. The sample comprises around 280,000 distinct CDR3 sequences, just over 90% of which are singletons, and 0.06% to 0.075% rests with the top ten. The sequenced target, TCR beta, came from blood CD8+ and CD4+ T cells. To note about this clonotype: What it recognizes is unknown.

Study-wide results and limits: It was acknowledged in the study that the number of individuals who were included in its TCR sequencing and HLA analysis was relatively small.

This CDR3 is 16 amino acids long. J lost 1 base, V lost 4 bases, and 12 bases had no gene match. The germline gives CDR1 SQVTM, CDR2 ANQGSEA. This TCR came from a human donor with multiple sclerosis. The V and J genes are TRBV29-1 and TRBJ1-1; 7 positions match TRBD1. The source material was CD4+ T cells from PBMCs. CDR3 residues: CSVVLRGGQENTEAFF. CDR3 DNA: TGCAGCGTTGTCCTTCGGGGTGGACAGGAGAACACTGAAGCTTTCTTT.